This TCR beta chain is from a study of shared clonotypes between healthy human individuals. For the study at large: CD8 memory received one plate per donor, CD8 naive two, CD4 memory three and CD4 naive three. Whole-study results and caveats: Shared across several donors were around 5% of the naive CD4 clonotypes. Memory subsets generally showed smaller estimated richness than naive subsets did.

Profiling relied on immunoSEQ multiplex PCR, and the TCRdb table lists in-frame clones only, not all of them. The sample includes approximately 2,000,000 clones, 93% of them seen just once. CD8 cells regarded as naive lacked CD45RO, were positively chosen for CCR7, and omitted terminally differentiated effector memory CD45RA+ cells. Study donors comprised healthy, HIV-negative adults devoid of recent acute infection or vaccination. The sample holds one count of this clone. The antigen is undetermined. The CDR3 is made up of 14 amino acids. Germline V lookup: CDR1 MGHRA, CDR2 YSYEKL. V gave up 1 base and J gave up 3 bases, with 10 bases separating them.

The clonotype comes from a man between 18 and 29 years old in good health. Some clones in this sample may be carry-over from other donors' samples. Sequencing was performed on naive CD8+ T cells from PBMCs. The chain recombines TRBV4-1 with TRBJ2-7; a weak D match, TRBD2 (5 bases). The CDR3 coding sequence is TGCGCCAGCAGCCAAGTTGAGGGAGACTACGAGCAGTACTTC. The encoded protein is CASSQVEGDYEQYF.